This TCR beta chain stems from a study of cytomegalovirus exposure and HLA in healthy donors. Worth noting for this clone: Its antigen remains unidentified.

The CDR3 runs to 15 residues. The ends lost 5 bases at V and 5 bases at J; junction bases unmatched: 6. The germline V gene encodes CDR1 SGHVS and CDR2 FNYEAQ. PCR primers comprised 60 Vbeta and 13 Jbeta primers. The repertoire was sequenced with immunoSEQ multiplex PCR; TCRdb's copy has only in-frame clones and lacks some. The repertoire has about 180,000 clones, 76% of them found once; the top ten carry around 1.5%. General observations from the study: Compared with the roughly 670-donor mean, an Asian-associated ancestry cluster reportedly had fewer N-insertions, according to a later analysis.

The sample comprised PBMCs. The TCR originated in a man younger than 35 in good health and CMV-seronegative. The rearrangement joins TRBV7-6 to TRBJ2-2; 9 bases are shared with TRBD2. The CDR3 region is CASSPGGRGTGELFF. The DNA of the CDR3 is TGTGCCAGCAGCCCTGGCGGGAGGGGAACCGGGGAGCTGTTTTTT. The variable domain in full, completed from reference TRBV7-6 and TRBJ2-2, reads GAGVSQSPRYKVTKRGQDVALRCDPISGHVSLYWYRQALGQGPEFLTYFNYEAQQDKSGLPNDRFSAERPEGSISTLTIQRTEQRDSAMYRCASSPGGRGTGELFFGEGSRLTVL.